Shown below are 4 T cell receptor beta chains from a single sample sequenced in a study of blood T cell repertoires in COVID-19. The repertoire was sequenced with immunoSEQ multiplex PCR; TCRdb's copy has only in-frame clones and lacks some. This sample has some 200,000 clones; 80% to 90% occur once, and the top ten carry under 4%. The sequenced sample was PBMCs or T cells enriched from blood (not recorded which). The receptors here all came from a woman under 30 in a cohort exposed to, infected with or recovered from COVID-19 (not recorded which).

V gene TRBV12-5 combines with J gene TRBJ2-1; TRBD1 agrees at 7 bases. The CDR3 consists of 13 residues. Trimming cost V 4 bases and J 8 bases; bases outside gene matches: 5. Per the germline V gene, CDR1 is LGHNT and CDR2 is FRNRAP. The CDR3 nucleotides are TGTGCTAGTGGTTCCGACAGGGTCTATGAGCAGTTCTTC. This codes for CASGSDRVYEQFF.

J is TRBJ2-1 and V is TRBV7-2, with D possibly being TRBD2 (5 bases). Per germline, CDR1 SGHTA and CDR2 FQGNSA. The germline V and J ends were trimmed by 5 bases and 7 bases, with 27 bases remaining between them. CDR3 length: 18 residues. CDR3 sequence (DNA): TGTGCCAGCAGCCCAAACCTCCAGCGGACTCCCCGGCCTAATGAGCAGTTCTTC. Its protein product is CASSPNLQRTPRPNEQFF.

J is TRBJ1-2 and V is TRBV6-6; D uncertain. This CDR3 has 13 amino acids. Trimming removed 6 bases at V and 4 bases at J, with 12 bases between. CDR1 MNHNY and CDR2 SVGAGI come from the germline V gene (reference sequence). CDR3 sequence (DNA): TGTGCCAGCAGCCCCGGGAGTCCCTATGGCTACACCTTC. Translating it yields CASSPGSPYGYTF.

V and J are TRBV19 and TRBJ1-4, with 10 bases identical to TRBD1. The CDR3 spans 14 residues. The trim removed 5 bases at V and 8 bases at J, leaving 5 bases unmatched. Germline V gene data show CDR1 as LNHDA and CDR2 as SQIVND (reference sequence). CDR3 residues: CASSWGTGVEKLFF. CDR3 bases: TGTGCCAGTAGTTGGGGGACAGGGGTGGAAAAACTGTTTTTT.